This is a list of T cell receptor beta chains from one sample in a study of CD8+ T cells in alopecia areata. Libraries were prepared by immunoSEQ multiplex PCR; TCRdb keeps only in-frame clonotypes and omits some of them. The table includes around 69,000 clones, roughly 60% detected once. Sequences were derived from CD8+ T cells sorted from blood, sampled at week 0. All receptors derive from a human donor with alopecia areata. CDR3s include the opening cysteine and the closing phenylalanine or tryptophan. D genes are given only for firm matches. Clone size, where shown, is once, few, many, or a class for clones that have expanded.

clone_size	d_call	j_call	v_call	cdr3_nt	cdr3_aa
.	.	TRBJ1-5	TRBV11-2	TGTGCCAGCAGCTTAGCTGCAGGGCCCCGTCAGCCCCAGCATTTT	CASSLAAGPRQPQHF
once	.	TRBJ2-2	TRBV5-1	TGCGCCAGCAGCTTGAAGAGGGACACCGGGGAGCTGTTTTTT	CASSLKRDTGELFF
few	.	TRBJ2-1	TRBV14	TGTGCCAGCAGCCAAGTTAGTGGGGGCCGGGGTGAGCAGTTCTTC	CASSQVSGGRGEQFF
few	TRBD1	TRBJ1-1	TRBV16	TGTGCCAGCAGAATGACAGGGGGCACTGAAGCTTTCTTT	CASRMTGGTEAFF
.	TRBD2	TRBJ2-5	TRBV5-6	TGTGCCAGCAGCCTAACTAGCGGGAGTGTGGAGACCCAGTACTTC	CASSLTSGSVETQYF
.	.	TRBJ2-5	TRBV6-5	TGTGCCAGCAGTTACTCAGATTTTGTAGAGGAGACCCAGTACTTC	CASSYSDFVEETQYF
few	TRBD2	TRBJ2-3	TRBV7-3	TGTGCCAGCAGCGACGGACTAGGGGCAGATACGCAGTATTTT	CASSDGLGADTQYF
few	.	TRBJ2-3	TRBV18	TGTGCCAGCTCACCACCGCCTAGGGTTCTTCCAGATACGCAGTATTTT	CASSPPPRVLPDTQYF
.	.	TRBJ2-1	TRBV29-1	TGCAGCGTTTTGTCTGACCCCTACAATGAGCAGTTCTTC	CSVLSDPYNEQFF
once	.	TRBJ2-3	TRBV5-6	TGTGCCAGCAGTGACAGCGAAGATACGCAGTATTTT	CASSDSEDTQYF
.	.	TRBJ2-7	TRBV7-6	TGTGCCAGCAGCTTAGCTACGGCCGATAATGGCTACGAGCAGTACTTC	CASSLATADNGYEQYF
.	TRBD2	TRBJ2-3	TRBV2	TGTGCCAGCAGCCCCCCCTTAGCGGGCCTGGCGGATACGCAGTATTTT	CASSPPLAGLADTQYF
.	.	TRBJ2-2	TRBV9	TGTGCCAGCAGCGTAGGAGGCAGGGCTCGGGCCGGGGAGCTGTTTTTT	CASSVGGRARAGELFF
few	TRBD1	TRBJ1-1	TRBV4-1	TGCGCCAGCAGCCAAGCGAGCAGGGGGCACACTGAAGCTTTCTTT	CASSQASRGHTEAFF
.	.	TRBJ2-1	TRBV4-1	TGCGCCAGCAGCCAATACCGTCTATCGGCTTACAATGAGCAGTTCTTC	CASSQYRLSAYNEQFF
.	TRBD2	TRBJ2-1	TRBV27	TGTGCCAGCAGTCTACTAGCGGGTTCGTCCTACAATGAGCAGTTCTTC	CASSLLAGSSYNEQFF
few	.	TRBJ1-1	TRBV4-1	TGCGCCAGCAGCCAAAGGGGGTTCACTGAAGCTTTCTTT	CASSQRGFTEAFF
.	.	TRBJ1-1	TRBV7-6	TGTGCCAGCAGCTTAGGGGATGTAGGGAACACTGAAGCTTTCTTT	CASSLGDVGNTEAFF
.	TRBD2	TRBJ2-3	TRBV7-6	TGTGCCAGCAGCCCACCCCGGAGCGGGGGAGATACGCAGTATTTT	CASSPPRSGGDTQYF
.	.	TRBJ2-3	TRBV2	TGTGCCAGCAGGGTCGGAGGCGGCTACACAGATACGCAGTATTTT	CASRVGGGYTDTQYF
.	.	TRBJ1-1	TRBV6-5	TGTGCCAGCAGTTACTCTTTAGGGAGGGGGAACACTGAAGCTTTCTTT	CASSYSLGRGNTEAFF
few	.	TRBJ2-7	TRBV28	TGTGCCAGCGGAGGGGTTACCTACGAGCAGTACTTC	CASGGVTYEQYF
few	.	TRBJ1-2	TRBV19	TGTGCCATGAACAACAGGGAAGGGGATGGCTACACCTTC	CAMNNREGDGYTF
.	TRBD1	TRBJ2-2	TRBV10-3	TGTGCCATCAGGGAGGGACAGGCGAACACCGGGGAGCTGTTTTTT	CAIREGQANTGELFF
.	TRBD2	TRBJ2-1	TRBV7-9	TGTGCCAGCAGCTCTAATCCTAGCGGGAGGGCGTACAATGAGCAGTTCTTC	CASSSNPSGRAYNEQFF
.	.	TRBJ1-1	TRBV5-1	TGCGCCAGCAGCCAATGGGAAGGGGTAACTGAAGCTTTCTTT	CASSQWEGVTEAFF
.	TRBD1	TRBJ1-1	TRBV5-1	TGCGCCAGCAGCTTGTTAGGGACAGGGAATGAAGCTTTCTTT	CASSLLGTGNEAFF